This is a list of T cell receptor beta chains from one sample in a study of blood T cell repertoires in COVID-19. Profiling relied on immunoSEQ multiplex PCR, and the TCRdb table lists in-frame clones only, not all of them. The sample lists approximately 120,000 clones; approximately 87% were seen once. Sequenced: peripheral blood. The receptor set was obtained from a woman aged 55-70 years with acute or convalescent COVID-19. Each CDR3 is given without its conserved first and last residue. D genes are given only for firm matches. The size of a clone is reported for some rows only, either as once, few or many, or as a class for expanded clones.

ASRVQALSSYNEQF	TRBJ2-1	TRBV2	.	14	few
ASSAGHSTGAEQY	TRBJ2-7	TRBV9	TRBD1	13	.
ASSLFSGEAYNEQF	TRBJ2-1	TRBV18	TRBD2	14	once
ATSDLGQGVDTQY	TRBJ2-3	TRBV24-1	TRBD1	13	.
ASSLEAGNTIY	TRBJ1-3	TRBV7-7	.	11	once
ASSHLKFGAGSDTQY	TRBJ2-3	TRBV5-6	TRBD2	15	.
ASSLGQGSGQPQH	TRBJ1-5	TRBV9	TRBD1	13	.
ASRRGLAGGSYEQY	TRBJ2-7	TRBV28	TRBD2	14	.
ASKSGGLTGELF	TRBJ2-2	TRBV28	.	12	.
ASSEYRGGAAHEQF	TRBJ2-1	TRBV25-1	TRBD1	14	.
ASGQYSNQPQH	TRBJ1-5	TRBV28	TRBD1	11	.
ASSIGLRTSRADTEAF	TRBJ1-1	TRBV19	.	16	.
TSSQEGEAGPQETQY	TRBJ2-5	TRBV1	.	15	.
ATSRIDRGGNTIY	TRBJ1-3	TRBV15	TRBD1	13	.
ASSDRTGHYGYT	TRBJ1-2	TRBV6-1	.	12	.
ASSLVGSGILPEKETQY	TRBJ2-5	TRBV7-6	.	17	.
AWEPGQGVYEQY	TRBJ2-7	TRBV30	TRBD1	12	.
ASSLTGLIVATNEKLF	TRBJ1-4	TRBV28	.	16	.
ASSQGGNQPQH	TRBJ1-5	TRBV4-1	.	11	few
ATSREGGTHEQY	TRBJ2-7	TRBV15	TRBD2	12	.